This T cell receptor (beta chain) was sequenced during a study of OX40 agonist ivuxolimab in advanced cancers. Concerning the study at large: Ivuxolimab was an agonistic, fully human IgG2 monoclonal antibody directed against OX40 (CD134), a costimulatory receptor. Intravenous ivuxolimab was administered to patients every 2 weeks at six dose levels: 0.01, 0.1, 0.3, 1.5, 3 and 10 mg/kg. Of the approximately 50 dose-escalation patients, hepatocellular carcinoma was present in around 20, melanoma in around 15, renal cell carcinoma in 9 and head and neck cancer in 9. In the dose-escalation cohort, around four fifths of patients were male, and the mean age was about 55 years, with a range of about 23 to 85. Patients were allowed to have had prior anti-PD-1, anti-PD-L1 or anti-CTLA-4 therapy, and approximately 40% of the dose-escalation patients had been treated with checkpoint inhibitors. Partial responses occurred in three dose-escalation patients, of whom one had hepatocellular carcinoma and two had cutaneous melanoma. The point of sequencing TCRbeta in the periphery was to test whether ivuxolimab changed TCR sequence diversity and drove clonal T-cell expansion. The monotherapy dose-escalation portion (N = 52 patients) of the phase I ivuxolimab trial is reported in the paper.

V loses 2 bases of germline sequence and J loses 0 bases, and the interval between the two ends is 6 bases. From the cysteine through the phenylalanine, the CDR3 covers 14 amino acids. Just CDR3 DNA is preserved here, 42 bases in frame from base 1. About this clone: The target of this receptor is not known. It has no much larger one-base neighbor in the sample; base qualities were not kept.

General findings and caveats noted by the study authors: Low levels of normalized T-cell clonal expansion were also seen in some patients who did not respond. At doses from 0.1 to 3.0 mg/kg, clonal expansion was seen in both CD4+ and CD8+ blood T cells between baseline and week 6. In the 0.1-3.0 mg/kg groups, partial responders had among the lowest normalized peripheral clonal expansion, particularly in CD8+ T cells. Antigen specificity was not determined for the clonally expanded peripheral T cells. After ivuxolimab, expanded clones were on average more numerous among CD8+ T cells than among CD4+ T cells.

For sequencing of the TCRbeta CDR3 region, genomic DNA was extracted from the sorted cells. The immunoSEQ Assay was used to sequence the TCRbeta CDR3 regions. The clones in this table, taken by TCRdb from immuneACCESS, are in-frame only. Not every clone is retained; where verified, under half of the shortfall comes from an unresolved V gene, and the cause of the rest is unknown. The sample includes roughly 60,000 clones, with over 75% observed a single time. The top ten constitute roughly 2% of the sample. The trial excluded patients who had a history of autoimmune disease or were on systemic immunosuppression. In every dose cohort, peripheral blood was drawn for TCR sequencing at baseline, cycle 4 day 1, and cycle 7 day 1. The samples were drawn from a first-in-human, open-label, multicenter phase I dose-escalation trial of ivuxolimab. The trial enrolled adults with locally advanced or metastatic head and neck squamous cell, hepatocellular, melanoma or renal cell carcinoma. Before TCR sequencing, CD4+ T cells and CD8+ T cells were sorted from peripheral blood as separate populations.

The receptor was isolated from an adult with an advanced solid tumor such as melanoma, head and neck, liver or kidney cancer. The chain links TRBV23-1 with TRBJ2-3, and the D gene may be TRBD2, 6 bases matching. TRBV23-1 is marked as an open reading frame, function uncertain. Specimen: CD4+ or CD8+ T cells sorted from blood, collected in a trial of the OX40 agonist ivuxolimab. This receptor has the CDR3 CASSQRESTDTQYF. The DNA sequence is as follows: TGCGCCAGCAGTCAACGGGAGAGCACAGATACGCAGTATTTT.